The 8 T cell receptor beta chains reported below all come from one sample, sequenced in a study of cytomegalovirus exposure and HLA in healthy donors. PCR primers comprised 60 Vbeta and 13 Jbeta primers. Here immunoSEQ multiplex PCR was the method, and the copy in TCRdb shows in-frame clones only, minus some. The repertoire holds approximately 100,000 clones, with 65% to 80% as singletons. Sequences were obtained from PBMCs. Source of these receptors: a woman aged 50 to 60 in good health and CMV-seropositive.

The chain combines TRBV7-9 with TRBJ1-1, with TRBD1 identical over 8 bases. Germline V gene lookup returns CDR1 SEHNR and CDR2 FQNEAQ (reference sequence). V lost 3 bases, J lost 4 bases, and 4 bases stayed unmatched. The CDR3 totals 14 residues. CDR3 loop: CASSLQGASTEAFF. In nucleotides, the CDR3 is TGTGCCAGCAGCTTGCAGGGGGCTTCCACTGAAGCTTTCTTT.

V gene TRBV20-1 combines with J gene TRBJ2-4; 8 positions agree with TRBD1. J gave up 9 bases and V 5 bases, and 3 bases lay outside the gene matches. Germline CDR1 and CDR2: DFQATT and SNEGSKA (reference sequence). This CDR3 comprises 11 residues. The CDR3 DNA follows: TGCAGTGCTGGACAGGGCCTCATTCAGTACTTC. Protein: CSAGQGLIQYF.

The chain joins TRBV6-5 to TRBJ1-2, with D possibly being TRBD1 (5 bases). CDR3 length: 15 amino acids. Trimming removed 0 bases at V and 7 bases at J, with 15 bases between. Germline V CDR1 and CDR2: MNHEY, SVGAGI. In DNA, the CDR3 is TGTGCCAGCAGTTACTCGCCAGGTAGCGGGGGTGGCTACACCTTC. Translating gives CASSYSPGSGGGYTF.

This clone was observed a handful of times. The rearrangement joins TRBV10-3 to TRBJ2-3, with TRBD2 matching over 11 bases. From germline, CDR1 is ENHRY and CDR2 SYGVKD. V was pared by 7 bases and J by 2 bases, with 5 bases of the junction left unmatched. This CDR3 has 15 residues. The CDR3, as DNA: TGTGCCATCAAACAGGGACTAGCGGTCACAGATACGCAGTATTTT. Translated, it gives CAIKQGLAVTDTQYF.

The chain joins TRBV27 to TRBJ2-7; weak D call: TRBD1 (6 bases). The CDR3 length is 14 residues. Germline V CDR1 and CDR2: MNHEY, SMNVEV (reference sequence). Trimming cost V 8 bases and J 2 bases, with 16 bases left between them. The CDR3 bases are TGTGCCAGCTTTACAGGGTTAAGACCCTACGAGCAGTACTTC. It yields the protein CASFTGLRPYEQYF.

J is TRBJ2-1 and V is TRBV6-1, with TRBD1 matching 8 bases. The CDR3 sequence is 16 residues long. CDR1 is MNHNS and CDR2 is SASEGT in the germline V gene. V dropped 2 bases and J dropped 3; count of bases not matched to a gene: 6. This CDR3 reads CASSERQGAVYNEQFF. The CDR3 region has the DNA TGTGCCAGCAGTGAAAGGCAGGGGGCTGTCTACAATGAGCAGTTCTTC.

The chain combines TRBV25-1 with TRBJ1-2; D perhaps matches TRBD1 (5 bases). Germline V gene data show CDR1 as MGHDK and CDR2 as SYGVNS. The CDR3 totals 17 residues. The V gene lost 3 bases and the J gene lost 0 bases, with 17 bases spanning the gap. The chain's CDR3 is CASSEARGQQTNYGYTF. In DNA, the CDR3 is TGTGCCAGCAGTGAGGCTAGGGGCCAGCAGACTAACTATGGCTACACCTTC.

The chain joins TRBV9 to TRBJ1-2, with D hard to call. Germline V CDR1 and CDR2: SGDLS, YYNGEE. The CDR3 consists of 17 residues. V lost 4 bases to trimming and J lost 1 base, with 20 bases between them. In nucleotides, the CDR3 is TGTGCCAGCAGCACATCTCTGCGGGTTGGGGTTAACTATGGCTACACCTTC. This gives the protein CASSTSLRVGVNYGYTF.